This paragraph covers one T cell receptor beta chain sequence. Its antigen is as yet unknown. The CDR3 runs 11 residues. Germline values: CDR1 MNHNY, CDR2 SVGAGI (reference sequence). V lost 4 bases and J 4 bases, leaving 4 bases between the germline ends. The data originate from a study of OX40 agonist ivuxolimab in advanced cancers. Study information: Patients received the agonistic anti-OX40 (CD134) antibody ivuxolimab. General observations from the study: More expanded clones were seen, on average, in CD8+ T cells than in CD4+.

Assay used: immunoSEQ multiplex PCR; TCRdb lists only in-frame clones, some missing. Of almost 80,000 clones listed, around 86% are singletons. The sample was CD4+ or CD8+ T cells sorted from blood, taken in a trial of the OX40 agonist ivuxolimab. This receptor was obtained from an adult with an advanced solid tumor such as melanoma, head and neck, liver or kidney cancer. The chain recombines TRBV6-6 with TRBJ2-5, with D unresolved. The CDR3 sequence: CASSSPETQYF. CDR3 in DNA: TGTGCCAGCAGTTCACCAGAGACCCAGTACTTC.